This is a list of T cell receptor beta chains from one sample in a study of early stage breast cancer tumors. The repertoire was sequenced with immunoSEQ multiplex PCR; TCRdb's copy has only in-frame clones and lacks some. Seen here are about 3,500 clones, around 66% observed once, and the top ten hold around 16%. The specimen was breast tumor tissue. These receptors came from a person in their 40s with breast cancer. The CDR3 runs from the conserved cysteine through the conserved F or W. Fields, in order: V gene, J gene, CDR3 protein.

V: TRBV5-1; J: TRBJ1-2; CDR3: CASSLAGGNGYTF
V: TRBV5-5; J: TRBJ2-7; CDR3: CASSLATGGGYYEQYF
V: TRBV30; J: TRBJ1-2; CDR3: CAWSVGDRDRGYGYTF
V: TRBV10-2; J: TRBJ1-5; CDR3: CASGWGYSNQPQHF
V: TRBV5-4; J: TRBJ2-3; CDR3: CASSLSGLTDTQYF
V: TRBV28; J: TRBJ2-5; CDR3: CASSLFGGWETQYF
V: TRBV7-9; J: TRBJ1-1; CDR3: CASRKGQMNTEAFF
V: TRBV18; J: TRBJ2-7; CDR3: CASSPVASSYEQYF
V: TRBV19; J: TRBJ1-5; CDR3: CASSMYRTGNQPQHF
V: TRBV28; J: TRBJ1-1; CDR3: CASSLPRSEAFF
V: TRBV6-1; J: TRBJ1-2; CDR3: CASKWLGAGSYGYTF
V: TRBV5-8; J: TRBJ2-3; CDR3: CASSFPQRLAGEADTQYF
V: TRBV2; J: TRBJ2-4; CDR3: CASELGGLLAKNIQYF
V: TRBV7-3; J: TRBJ2-2; CDR3: CASSLSGTNTGELFF
V: TRBV11-2; J: TRBJ1-1; CDR3: CASSPLPTEAFF
V: TRBV6-1; J: TRBJ2-3; CDR3: CASSERKGQGWDTQYF
V: TRBV5-5; J: TRBJ1-2; CDR3: CASSLAVGTNYGYTF
V: TRBV7-2; J: TRBJ1-1; CDR3: CASSLRQAGGTEAFF
V: TRBV2; J: TRBJ2-5; CDR3: CASSAGFVRETQYF
V: TRBV7-3; J: TRBJ2-1; CDR3: CASSLYGGANTNEQFF
V: TRBV18; J: TRBJ1-5; CDR3: CASSRGGGNQPQHF
V: TRBV7-9; J: TRBJ2-7; CDR3: CASSLDPSLSYEQYF
V: TRBV6-5; J: TRBJ1-2; CDR3: CASSYSSQGARGYTF
V: TRBV15; J: TRBJ2-1; CDR3: CATSRGEGWRPFDEQFF
V: TRBV6-1; J: TRBJ1-1; CDR3: CASSYGGTNTEAFF
V: TRBV19; J: TRBJ2-7; CDR3: CASSLGPVEEQYF
V: TRBV9; J: TRBJ1-2; CDR3: CASSVGGANYGYTF
V: TRBV7-9; J: TRBJ1-4; CDR3: CASSPPLGANEKLFF
V: TRBV5-8; J: TRBJ2-2; CDR3: CASSEGLAGPTGELFF
V: TRBV7-9; J: TRBJ2-1; CDR3: CASSLSYNEQFF
V: TRBV27; J: TRBJ2-3; CDR3: CASSSRADTQYF
V: TRBV29-1; J: TRBJ2-2; CDR3: CSIGLAGSSGELFF
V: TRBV11-2; J: TRBJ1-2; CDR3: CASSRTGYGYTF
V: TRBV6-1; J: TRBJ2-1; CDR3: CASSPEGRALWQFF
V: TRBV5-1; J: TRBJ2-1; CDR3: CASSLDADPSYNEQFF
V: TRBV4-1; J: TRBJ2-3; CDR3: CASSHRGTSGREDTQYF